The T cell receptor (beta chain) under discussion was sequenced for a study of blood T cell repertoires in COVID-19. The wider study: PBMCs, B-cell-depleted T cells, or T cells provided the cDNA or gDNA that made up the material.

The CDR3 is 13 amino acids. In germline, CDR1 is SGHVS, CDR2 FQNEAQ. The V end lost 5 bases, the J end lost 5 bases, and 12 bases lay between the germline ends. In the authors' workflow: Cell counts per sample came from amplifying reference gene primers. Assay: immunoSEQ multiplex PCR; the TCRdb copy retains only in-frame clones and omits some. That table gives V, J and clone size, and the DNA gave D and trimming. In the table there are about 61,000 clones, roughly 90% of which are singletons. Specimen: peripheral blood. The source of this sequence is a woman between 45 and 65 years old with active or convalescent COVID-19. The V and J genes are TRBV7-8 and TRBJ1-1; TRBD1 might be the D (6 bases). This CDR3 reads CASSPTGNTEAFF. CDR3 nucleotide sequence: TGTGCCAGCAGCCCTACAGGGAATACTGAAGCTTTCTTT.